The present entry profiles one TCR beta chain with its context. The authors' processing: From reference gene primer amplification, estimates of nucleated cell counts were derived. Produced via immunoSEQ multiplex PCR; TCRdb's table is partial and in-frame only. Clone size and the V and J calls come from that table; the DNA yielded D and trimming. The sample carries some 200,000 clones, about 83% recorded once. The sample originates from a study of blood T cell repertoires in COVID-19. In the study overall: COVID-19 samples, acute and convalescent, were from the United States, Italy and Spain.

Looked up from germline, CDR1 is SGHRS and CDR2 is YFSETQ. CDR3 length: 12 amino acids. V gave up 10 bases and J gave up 2 bases, with 12 bases separating them. The sample comprised peripheral blood. This TCR derives from a man younger than 35 with active or convalescent COVID-19. The chain recombines TRBV5-1 with TRBJ2-5; no definite D call. The CDR3 DNA is TGCGCCCCACGGTTTGATCAAGAGACCCAGTACTTC. Translating it yields CAPRFDQETQYF.